The 4 T cell receptor beta chains below were found in one sample sequenced in a study of blood T cell repertoires in COVID-19. Here immunoSEQ multiplex PCR was the method, and the copy in TCRdb shows in-frame clones only, minus some. The sample shows 130,000 to 150,000 clones, 84% of them seen only once. Sample: peripheral blood. Receptors originate from a human donor in a cohort sampled during active COVID-19.

The CDR3 region is CASSLEPQIPEQYF. In nucleotides, the CDR3 is TGTGCCAGCAGCTTAGAGCCACAGATCCCCGAGCAGTACTTC. The chain recombines TRBV7-2 with TRBJ2-7; D remains ambiguous. With 1 base removed from V and 6 bases from J, the gap between germline ends came to 13 bases. The CDR3 sequence is 14 residues long. Germline CDR1 SGHTA, CDR2 FQGNSA.

This chain joins TRBV5-1 and TRBJ2-7; D call uncertain. This CDR3 is 12 amino acids long. Germline CDR1 SGHRS, CDR2 YFSETQ. Deletions cut 5 bases from V and 3 bases from J, with 9 bases between. CDR3 amino acids: CASSVNYYEQYF. CDR3 nucleotides: TGCGCCAGCAGTGTTAATTACTACGAGCAGTACTTC.

The count of this clone is one. This rearrangement joins TRBV18 to TRBJ1-2; perhaps TRBD1 as D (6 bases). Trimming took 3 bases from V and 6 from J, leaving 17 bases between them. The CDR3 is 15 amino acids. From germline, CDR1 is KGHSH and CDR2 LQKENI. Here the CDR3 DNA reads TGTGCCAGCTCACCCACTATACAGGGAGATAATGGCTACACCTTC. Translation gives CASSPTIQGDNGYTF.

The CDR3 sequence: CASSQGAGQGIQPQHF. Here the CDR3 DNA reads TGCGCCAGCAGCCAAGGGGCGGGACAGGGAATTCAGCCCCAGCATTTT. The V gene is TRBV4-3, the J gene TRBJ1-5, with TRBD1 identical over 9 bases. CDR1 is LGHNA, CDR2 YSLEER, per germline. The CDR3 is 16 residues long. V shed 1 base, J shed 6 bases, and the junction held 7 bases outside the gene matches.